These T cell receptor beta chains were read from a single sample in a study of response to subunit inactivated influenza vaccine. TCRdb reanalysed the RT-PCR reads using MiXCR and keeps one entry per CDR3 protein. Of about 830,000 distinct CDR3 sequences in the sample, less than 20% were seen once. The sequences come from PBMCs from blood, collected about 5 days after vaccination. Source of these receptors: a man aged 50-60 years who received an inactivated influenza vaccine. Both conserved end residues are part of each CDR3. The D gene is left open where the match is weak. Clone size appears in some rows only: once, few, many, or a class for an expanded clone.

CDR3aa	CDR3nt	j_gene	abundance	v_gene	d_gene
CSARRAGDTQYF	TGCAGTGCTAGAAGAGCGGGGGATACGCAGTATTTT	TRBJ2-3	-	TRBV20-1	TRBD2
CASSPNRISDTEAFF	TGCGCCAGCAGTCCTAACCGGATTTCGGACACTGAAGCTTTCTTT	TRBJ1-1	-	TRBV5-1	-
CASSLGNSMDNYGYTF	TGTGCCAGCAGCTTAGGTAATTCGATGGACAACTATGGCTACACCTTC	TRBJ1-2	few	TRBV7-9	-
CAIGTPNTGELFF	TGTGCCATTGGGACACCGAACACCGGGGAGCTGTTTTTT	TRBJ2-2	few	TRBV10-3	-
CAIRPAGVRTGELFF	TGTGCCATCAGGCCAGCCGGGGTTAGGACCGGGGAGCTGTTTTTT	TRBJ2-2	few	TRBV6-2/TRBV6-3	-
CASSAGAIQEQFF	TGTGCCAGCAGCGCGGGGGCCATCCAAGAGCAGTTCTTC	TRBJ2-1	-	TRBV6-2/TRBV6-3	-
CASSLDRTNTEAFF	TGTGCCAGCAGCCTTGACAGGACGAACACTGAAGCTTTCTTT	TRBJ1-1	many	TRBV7-9	-
CASSFLGIYEQYF	TGTGCCAGCAGTTTTCTGGGAATCTACGAGCAGTACTTC	TRBJ2-7	-	TRBV12-3/TRBV12-4	-
CASSQVGGGHLNTEAFF	TGCGCCAGCAGCCAAGTAGGGGGGGGACACCTGAACACTGAAGCTTTCTTT	TRBJ1-1	many	TRBV4-1	-
CASSKQDLNTEAFF	TGTGCCAGCAGTAAACAAGATCTGAACACTGAAGCTTTCTTT	TRBJ1-1	-	TRBV6-1	-
CSPWAGGPNTQYF	TGCAGCCCCTGGGCGGGGGGGCCAAATACGCAGTATTTT	TRBJ2-3	few	TRBV20-1	TRBD2
CASSLAPRQETQYF	TGTGCCAGCAGTTTAGCGCCGCGTCAAGAGACCCAGTACTTC	TRBJ2-5	-	TRBV12-3/TRBV12-4	-
CSARDLLDSGELFF	TGCAGTGCTAGAGATCTACTAGACTCCGGGGAGCTGTTTTTT	TRBJ2-2	few	TRBV20-1	-
CSVTQGGNTEAFF	TGCAGTGTCACACAGGGGGGGAACACTGAAGCTTTCTTT	TRBJ1-1	few	TRBV20-1	TRBD1
CASSQDWDGLTDTQYF	TGCGCCAGCAGCCAAGACTGGGATGGGTTGACAGATACGCAGTATTTT	TRBJ2-3	-	TRBV4-3	-
CASSPRAGGPLFF	TGTGCCAGCAGCCCTAGAGCCGGGGGACCACTGTTTTTT	TRBJ1-4	many	TRBV12-3/TRBV12-4	-
CASSLASDYQETQYF	TGTGCCAGCAGCTTGGCCTCTGATTACCAAGAGACCCAGTACTTC	TRBJ2-5	once	TRBV5-6	-
CAISARDRGIDTQYF	TGTGCCATCAGTGCCCGGGACAGGGGGATAGATACGCAGTATTTT	TRBJ2-3	few	TRBV10-3	TRBD1
CASSLGRTNVLTF	TGTGCCAGCAGTTTGGGCCGGACCAACGTCCTGACTTTC	TRBJ2-6	-	TRBV12-3/TRBV12-4	-
CASSADYNEQFF	TGTGCCAGCAGTGCCGACTACAATGAGCAGTTCTTC	TRBJ2-1	many	TRBV6-5	-
CASSLTDRVDSPLHF	TGCGCCAGCAGCCTCACAGACAGGGTGGATTCACCCCTCCACTTT	TRBJ1-6	few	TRBV4-1	TRBD1
CASSQPGRHNEQFF	TGTGCCAGCAGTCAGCCCGGACGCCACAATGAGCAGTTCTTC	TRBJ2-1	-	TRBV6-1	-
CSAGAFGEQFF	TGCAGTGCTGGGGCTTTTGGTGAGCAGTTCTTC	TRBJ2-1	many	TRBV20-1	-
CAIMGSRSYEQYF	TGTGCCATCATGGGCAGTCGCTCCTACGAGCAGTACTTC	TRBJ2-7	-	TRBV10-3	-
CASSPTGMTYEQYF	TGCGCCAGCAGCCCGACAGGGATGACCTACGAGCAGTACTTC	TRBJ2-7	few	TRBV5-1	TRBD1
CASSQIRDSNQPQHF	TGTGCCAGCAGTCAGATCCGGGACAGCAATCAGCCCCAGCATTTT	TRBJ1-5	few	TRBV12-3/TRBV12-4	-
CASRADRTNTEAFF	TGTGCCAGCCGAGCGGACAGAACGAACACTGAAGCTTTCTTT	TRBJ1-1	-	TRBV6-4	-
CASSYGQGHSPLHF	TGTGCCAGCAGTTACGGACAGGGGCATTCACCCCTCCACTTT	TRBJ1-6	few	TRBV6-2/TRBV6-3	TRBD1
CASSEDEGYGYTF	TGTGCCAGCAGCGAGGACGAGGGGTATGGCTACACCTTC	TRBJ1-2	many	TRBV6-2/TRBV6-3	-
CASGLGLATETQYF	TGTGCCAGCGGCCTGGGGCTAGCGACAGAGACCCAGTACTTC	TRBJ2-5	-	TRBV5-6	-
CASSYRSPLYNEQFF	TGTGCCAGCAGTTACAGGAGCCCCCTCTACAATGAGCAGTTCTTC	TRBJ2-1	few	TRBV6-5	-
CSARKTGGSLGEQFF	TGCAGTGCACGGAAGACAGGGGGATCTTTGGGTGAGCAGTTCTTC	TRBJ2-1	few	TRBV20-1	TRBD1
CSIWRAGAYEQYF	TGCAGTATTTGGAGGGCCGGGGCCTACGAGCAGTACTTC	TRBJ2-7	-	TRBV20-1	-
CASRRTSGDTQYF	TGTGCCAGCAGAAGGACTAGCGGGGATACGCAGTATTTT	TRBJ2-3	-	TRBV6-2/TRBV6-3	TRBD2
CASKEGGTDTQYF	TGTGCCAGCAAGGAGGGGGGCACAGATACGCAGTATTTT	TRBJ2-3	few	TRBV2	-
CSASRQSLSEQYF	TGCAGTGCTAGCAGGCAGTCCTTGAGCGAGCAGTACTTC	TRBJ2-7	few	TRBV20-1	-
CASSPFGQLADTQYF	TGTGCCAGCAGTCCCTTTGGACAGTTGGCAGATACGCAGTATTTT	TRBJ2-3	few	TRBV12-3/TRBV12-4	-
CSVLTGREQYF	TGCAGCGTATTGACAGGGCGCGAGCAGTACTTC	TRBJ2-7	-	TRBV29-1	TRBD1
CASSREGVSPLHF	TGTGCCAGCAGTAGGGAGGGTGTTTCACCCCTCCACTTT	TRBJ1-6	-	TRBV6-1	-
CSARDLKTGTTSDTQYF	TGCAGTGCTAGAGATCTAAAGACCGGGACGACGTCAGATACGCAGTATTTT	TRBJ2-3	-	TRBV20-1	-